Listed below are T cell receptor beta chains from one sample, sequenced in a study of OX40 agonist ivuxolimab in advanced cancers. Some clones are missing from TCRdb's copy, which holds only in-frame ones; the method was immunoSEQ multiplex PCR. This table holds about 150,000 clones, approximately 94% found once. Specimen: CD4+ or CD8+ T cells sorted from blood, collected in a trial of the OX40 agonist ivuxolimab. These receptors all stem from an adult with an advanced solid tumor such as melanoma, head and neck, liver or kidney cancer. CDR3s include the opening cysteine and the closing phenylalanine or tryptophan. Fields, in order: clone size, D gene, J gene, V gene, CDR3 protein, CDR3 DNA. The D gene is left open where the match is weak. Only some rows state a clone size, as once, few, many or a class for expanded clones.

>-|-|TRBJ2-5|TRBV19
CASTGTAGGETQYF
TGTGCCAGTACCGGGACAGCTGGGGGGGAGACCCAGTACTTC
>-|-|TRBJ1-1|TRBV7-6
CASSLGLANTEAFF
TGTGCCAGCAGCCTAGGATTGGCTAACACTGAAGCTTTCTTT
>-|TRBD1|TRBJ2-5|TRBV11-2
CASSLDRTGGETQYF
TGTGCCAGCAGCTTAGATCGTACAGGGGGAGAGACCCAGTACTTC
>-|TRBD1|TRBJ2-2|TRBV10-3
CAISLTGDTGELFF
TGTGCCATCAGTCTGACAGGGGACACCGGGGAGCTGTTTTTT
>-|TRBD1|TRBJ1-1|TRBV27
CASSVTDRGWTEAFF
TGTGCCAGCAGTGTAACGGACAGGGGGTGGACTGAAGCTTTCTTT
>-|TRBD2|TRBJ2-5|TRBV19
CASSLAGGTRPETQYF
TGTGCCAGTAGTCTCGCGGGGGGGACCCGACCAGAGACCCAGTACTTC
>-|TRBD1|TRBJ1-5|TRBV29-1
CSFQWGDSHQPQHF
TGCAGCTTCCAATGGGGGGACAGCCATCAGCCCCAGCATTTT
>-|TRBD1|TRBJ1-4|TRBV2
CASSDPRDRGSEKLFF
TGTGCCAGCAGTGACCCCCGGGACAGGGGAAGTGAAAAACTGTTTTTT
>-|-|TRBJ1-3|TRBV7-2
CASSSQGNTIYF
TGTGCCAGCAGCTCGCAGGGAAACACCATATATTTT
>-|-|TRBJ1-1|TRBV5-1
CASSLTDTTEAFF
TGCGCCAGCAGCCTAACGGACACCACTGAAGCTTTCTTT
>-|-|TRBJ1-1|TRBV29-1
CSVVGRLNTEAFF
TGCAGCGTTGTGGGCAGGCTGAACACTGAAGCTTTCTTT
>-|-|TRBJ2-7|TRBV3-1/TRBV3-2
CASSEQYF
TGTGCCAGCAGCGAGCAGTACTTC
>-|-|TRBJ1-2|TRBV9
CASRRDNYGYTF
TGTGCCAGCAGAAGGGATAACTATGGCTACACCTTC
>-|-|TRBJ1-3|TRBV4-1
CASSQDRFTGGTIYF
TGCGCCAGCAGCCAAGATCGGTTTACTGGCGGCACCATATATTTT
>-|TRBD1|TRBJ1-5|TRBV7-2
CASSPGTGNQPQHF
TGTGCCAGCAGCCCGGGGACAGGCAATCAGCCCCAGCATTTT
>-|TRBD1|TRBJ1-4|TRBV4-1
CASSRTGGGEKLFF
TGCGCCAGCAGCCGGACAGGGGGTGGTGAAAAACTGTTTTTT
>-|-|TRBJ1-1|TRBV6-1
CASTRGGYTEAFF
TGTGCCAGCACCCGGGGGGGGTACACTGAAGCTTTCTTT
>once|TRBD1|TRBJ1-2|TRBV5-6
CASSRQGTLSLYGYTF
TGTGCCAGCAGCCGACAGGGGACCCTCTCACTCTATGGCTACACCTTC
>-|-|TRBJ2-7|TRBV19
CASSQLIPSYEQYF
TGTGCCAGTAGTCAACTCATACCCTCCTACGAGCAGTACTTC
>once|-|TRBJ2-3|TRBV6-6
CASSYPGAGENKYF
TGTGCCAGCAGTTACCCCGGGGCAGGGGAGAATAAGTATTTT
>-|-|TRBJ1-1|TRBV28
CASSLSTKNTEAFF
TGTGCCAGCAGTTTATCCACTAAGAACACTGAAGCTTTCTTT
>-|-|TRBJ2-1|TRBV27
CASSGPSYNEQFF
TGTGCCAGCAGTGGACCGAGCTACAATGAGCAGTTCTTC
>-|TRBD1|TRBJ1-2|TRBV7-8
CASSGLGTGGTTSYGYTF
TGTGCCAGCAGCGGCCTAGGGACAGGGGGCACCACCTCCTATGGCTACACCTTC
>-|-|TRBJ1-5|TRBV4-2
CASSQDGPAFSNQPQHF
TGTGCCAGCAGCCAAGATGGTCCGGCGTTTAGCAATCAGCCCCAGCATTTT
>-|TRBD1|TRBJ2-7|TRBV6-5
CASSRTGRSYEQYF
TGTGCCAGCAGTAGGACAGGGAGGTCCTACGAGCAGTACTTC
>-|TRBD1|TRBJ2-1|TRBV14
CASTPDRVPYNEQFF
TGTGCCAGCACCCCGGACAGGGTCCCCTACAATGAGCAGTTCTTC